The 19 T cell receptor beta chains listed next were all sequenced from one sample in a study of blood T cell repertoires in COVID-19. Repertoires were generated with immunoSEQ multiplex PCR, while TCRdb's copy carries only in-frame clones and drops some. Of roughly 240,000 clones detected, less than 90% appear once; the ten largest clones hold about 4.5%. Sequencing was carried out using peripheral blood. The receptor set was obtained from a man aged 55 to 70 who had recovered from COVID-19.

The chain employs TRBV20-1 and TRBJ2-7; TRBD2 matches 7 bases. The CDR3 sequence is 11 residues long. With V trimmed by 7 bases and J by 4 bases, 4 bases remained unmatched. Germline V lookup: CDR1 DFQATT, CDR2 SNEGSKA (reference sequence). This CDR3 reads CSGGGVYEQYF. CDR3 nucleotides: TGCAGTGGGGGAGGGGTTTACGAGCAGTACTTC.

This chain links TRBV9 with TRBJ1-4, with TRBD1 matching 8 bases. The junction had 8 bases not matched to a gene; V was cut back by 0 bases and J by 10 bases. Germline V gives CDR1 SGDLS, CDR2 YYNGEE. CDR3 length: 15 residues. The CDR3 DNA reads TGTGCCAGCAGCGTAGCTGGACAGGGAAGAGGAAAACTGTTTTTT. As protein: CASSVAGQGRGKLFF. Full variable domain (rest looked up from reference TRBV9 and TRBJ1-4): DSGVTQTPKHLITATGQRVTLRCSPRSGDLSVYWYQQSLDQGLQFLIQYYNGEERAKGNILERFSAQQFPDLHSELNLSSLELGDSALYFCASSVAGQGRGKLFFGSGTQLSVL.

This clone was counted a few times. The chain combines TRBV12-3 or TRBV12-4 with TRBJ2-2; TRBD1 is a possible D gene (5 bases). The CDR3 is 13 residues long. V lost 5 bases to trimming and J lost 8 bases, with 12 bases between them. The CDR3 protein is CASSTRVAGELFF. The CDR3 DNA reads TGTGCCAGCAGTACCAGGGTGGCGGGGGAGCTGTTTTTT.

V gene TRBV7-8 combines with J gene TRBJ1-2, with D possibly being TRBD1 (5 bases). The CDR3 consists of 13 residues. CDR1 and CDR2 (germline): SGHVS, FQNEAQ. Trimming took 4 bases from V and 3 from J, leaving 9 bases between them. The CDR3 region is CASSSTEYYGYTF. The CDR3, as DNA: TGTGCCAGCAGCTCGACAGAGTACTATGGCTACACCTTC.

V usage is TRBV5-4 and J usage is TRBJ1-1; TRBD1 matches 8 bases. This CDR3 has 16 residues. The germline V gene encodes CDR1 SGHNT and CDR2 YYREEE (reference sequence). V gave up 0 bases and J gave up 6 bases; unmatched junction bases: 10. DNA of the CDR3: TGTGCCAGCAGCTTGGTTAGGAGGACAGGGACGCCTGAAGCTTTCTTT. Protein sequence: CASSLVRRTGTPEAFF. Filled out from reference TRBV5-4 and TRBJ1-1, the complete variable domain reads ETGVTQSPTHLIKTRGQQVTLRCSSQSGHNTVSWYQQALGQGPQFIFQYYREEENGRGNFPPRFSGLQFPNYSSELNVNALELDDSALYLCASSLVRRTGTPEAFFGQGTRLTVV.

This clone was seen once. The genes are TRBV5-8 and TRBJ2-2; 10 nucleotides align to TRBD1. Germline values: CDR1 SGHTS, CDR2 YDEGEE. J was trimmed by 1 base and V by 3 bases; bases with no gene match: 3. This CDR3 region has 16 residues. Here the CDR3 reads CASSSGTGVNTGELFF. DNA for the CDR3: TGTGCCAGCAGCTCGGGGACAGGGGTGAACACCGGGGAGCTGTTTTTT. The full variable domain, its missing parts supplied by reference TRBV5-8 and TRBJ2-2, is EAGVTQSPTHLIKTRGQQATLRCSPISGHTSVYWYQQALGLGLQFLLWYDEGEERNRGNFPPRFSGRQFPNYSSELNVNALELEDSALYLCASSSGTGVNTGELFFGEGSRLTVL.

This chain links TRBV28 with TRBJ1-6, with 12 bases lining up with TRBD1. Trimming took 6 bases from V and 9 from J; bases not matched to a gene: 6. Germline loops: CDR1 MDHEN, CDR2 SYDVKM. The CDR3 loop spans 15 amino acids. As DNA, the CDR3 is TGTGCCAGCAGGCGTCCGGGACAGGGGGCTTCACCCCTCCACTTT. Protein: CASRRPGQGASPLHF.

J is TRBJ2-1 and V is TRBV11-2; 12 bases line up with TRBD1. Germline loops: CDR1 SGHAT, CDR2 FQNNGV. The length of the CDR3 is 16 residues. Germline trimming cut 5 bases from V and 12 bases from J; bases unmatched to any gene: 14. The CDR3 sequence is CASSPLGDRGQVGQFF. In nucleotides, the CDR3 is TGTGCCAGCAGCCCGTTAGGGGACAGGGGGCAGGTGGGGCAGTTCTTC. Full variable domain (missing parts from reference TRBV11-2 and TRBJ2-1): EAGVAQSPRYKIIEKRQSVAFWCNPISGHATLYWYQQILGQGPKLLIQFQNNGVVDDSQLPKDRFSAERLKGVDSTLKIQPAKLEDSAVYLCASSPLGDRGQVGQFFGPGTRLTVL.

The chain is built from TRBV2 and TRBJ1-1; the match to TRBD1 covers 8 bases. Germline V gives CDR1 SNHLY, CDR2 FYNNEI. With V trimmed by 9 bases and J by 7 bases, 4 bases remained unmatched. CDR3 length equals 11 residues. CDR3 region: CARGTGLEAFF. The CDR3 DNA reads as TGTGCCAGAGGGACAGGCCTTGAAGCTTTCTTT.

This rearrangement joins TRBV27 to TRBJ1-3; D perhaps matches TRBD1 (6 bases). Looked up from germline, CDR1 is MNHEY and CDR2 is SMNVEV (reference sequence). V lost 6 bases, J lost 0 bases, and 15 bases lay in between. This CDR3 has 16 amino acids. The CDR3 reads CASRLLPGHSGNTIYF. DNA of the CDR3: TGTGCCAGCAGGCTCCTCCCGGGACACTCTGGAAACACCATATATTTT.

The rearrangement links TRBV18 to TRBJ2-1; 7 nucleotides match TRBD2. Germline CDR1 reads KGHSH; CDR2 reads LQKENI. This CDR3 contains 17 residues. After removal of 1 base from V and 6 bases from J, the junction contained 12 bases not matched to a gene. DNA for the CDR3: TGTGCCAGCTCACCACTTTCAAGCGGGACTCGAGTCAATGAGCAGTTCTTC. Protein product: CASSPLSSGTRVNEQFF.

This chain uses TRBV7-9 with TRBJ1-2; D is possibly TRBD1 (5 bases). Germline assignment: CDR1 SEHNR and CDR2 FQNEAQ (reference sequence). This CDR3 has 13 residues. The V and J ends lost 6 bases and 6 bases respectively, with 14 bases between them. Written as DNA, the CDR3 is TGTGCCAGCAGGCCTGCGGGGCCGGATGGCTACACCTTC. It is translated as CASRPAGPDGYTF.

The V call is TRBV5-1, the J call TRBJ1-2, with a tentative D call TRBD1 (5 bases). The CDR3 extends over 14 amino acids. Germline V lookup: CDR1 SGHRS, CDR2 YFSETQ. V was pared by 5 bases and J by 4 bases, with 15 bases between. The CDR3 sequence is CASRPPGESYGYTF. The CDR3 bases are TGCGCCAGCAGACCCCCGGGGGAAAGCTATGGCTACACCTTC.

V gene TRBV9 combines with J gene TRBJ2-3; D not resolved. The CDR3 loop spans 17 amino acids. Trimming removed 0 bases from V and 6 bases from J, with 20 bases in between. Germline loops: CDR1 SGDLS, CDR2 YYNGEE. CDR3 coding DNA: TGTGCCAGCAGCGTAGGAGAAGGCCCCCTGACTCGTGATACGCAGTATTTT. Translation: CASSVGEGPLTRDTQYF.

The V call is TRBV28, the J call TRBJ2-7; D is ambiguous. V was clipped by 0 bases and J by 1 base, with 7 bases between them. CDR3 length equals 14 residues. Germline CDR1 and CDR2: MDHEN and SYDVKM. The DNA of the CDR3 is TGTGCCAGCAGTTTATGGGGCCAGTCCTACGAGCAGTACTTC. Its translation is CASSLWGQSYEQYF.

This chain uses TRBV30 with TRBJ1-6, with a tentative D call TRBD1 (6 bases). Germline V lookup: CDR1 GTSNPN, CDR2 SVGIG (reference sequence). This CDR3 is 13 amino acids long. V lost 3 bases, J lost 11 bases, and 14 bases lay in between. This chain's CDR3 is CAWSTGLEAPLHF. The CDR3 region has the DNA TGTGCCTGGAGCACAGGGCTGGAGGCACCCCTCCACTTT.

In DNA, the CDR3 is TGTGCCACCACCGGGTCCCCCGGGCCCCAGCATTTT. It yields the protein CATTGSPGPQHF. The genes are TRBV6-5 and TRBJ1-5; D ambiguous. Trimming stripped 10 bases from V and 9 bases from J, with 16 bases between. The CDR3 is 12 amino acids. The V gene's germline CDR1 is MNHEY and CDR2 SVGAGI.

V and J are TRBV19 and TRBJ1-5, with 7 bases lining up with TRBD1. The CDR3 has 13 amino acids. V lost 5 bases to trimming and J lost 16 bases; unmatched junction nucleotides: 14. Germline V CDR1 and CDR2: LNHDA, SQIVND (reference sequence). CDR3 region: CASSSSGTVPRHF. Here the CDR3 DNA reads TGTGCCAGTAGTTCCTCTGGGACAGTTCCCCGTCATTTT.

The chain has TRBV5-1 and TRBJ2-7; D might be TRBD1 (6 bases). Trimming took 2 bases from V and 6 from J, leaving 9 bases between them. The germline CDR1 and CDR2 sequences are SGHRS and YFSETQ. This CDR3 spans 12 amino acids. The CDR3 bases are TGCGCCAGCAGCTTTCCAGGGGCCGAGCAGTACTTC. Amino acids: CASSFPGAEQYF.